This T cell receptor (beta chain) was sequenced during a study of OX40 agonist ivuxolimab in advanced cancers. V was cut by 4 bases and J by 0 bases, with 15 bases left in between. Germline CDR1 and CDR2: GTSNPN and SVGIG (reference sequence). The CDR3 extends over 15 amino acids. This clone was seen a handful of times. The assay was immunoSEQ multiplex PCR, and TCRdb's table has in-frame clones only and misses some. The sample lists 44,000 or so clones; over 80% were seen once. This clonotype originated in an adult with an advanced solid tumor such as melanoma, head and neck, liver or kidney cancer. The rearrangement uses TRBV30 and TRBJ1-1; tentatively, D is TRBD1 (6 bases). This specimen was CD4+ or CD8+ T cells sorted from blood, taken in a trial of the OX40 agonist ivuxolimab. The CDR3 nucleotides read TGTGCCTGGAACTCAGGGAGGACAGTGAACACTGAAGCTTTCTTT. This encodes CAWNSGRTVNTEAFF.